Listed below are T cell receptor beta chains from one sample, sequenced in a study of blood T cell repertoires in COVID-19. TCRdb's table, derived via immunoSEQ multiplex PCR, lists solely in-frame clones and lacks some. The sample includes around 60,000 clones, roughly 86% of them seen just once. The sequencing input was peripheral blood. The receptors here all came from a middle-aged man with active COVID-19. Both conserved end residues are part of each CDR3. D genes are given only for firm matches. Clone size, where shown, is once, few, many, or a class for clones that have expanded.

v_gene: TRBV13; abundance: NA; d_gene: NA; j_gene: TRBJ1-2; CDR3aa: CASSFRDYGYTF; CDR3nt: TGTGCCAGCAGCTTCCGGGATTATGGCTACACCTTC
v_gene: TRBV3-1/TRBV3-2; abundance: NA; d_gene: TRBD2; j_gene: TRBJ2-7; CDR3aa: CASSQLGLAESSYEQYF; CDR3nt: TGTGCCAGCAGCCAACTGGGACTAGCGGAGAGCTCCTACGAGCAGTACTTC
v_gene: TRBV11-2; abundance: NA; d_gene: TRBD1; j_gene: TRBJ2-2; CDR3aa: CASSEQGAGGELFF; CDR3nt: TGTGCCAGCAGTGAACAGGGGGCTGGCGGGGAGCTGTTTTTT
v_gene: TRBV12-5; abundance: NA; d_gene: TRBD2; j_gene: TRBJ2-7; CDR3aa: CASGLGGTSGSTYEQYF; CDR3nt: TGTGCTAGTGGTTTGGGCGGGACTAGCGGGTCGACCTACGAGCAGTACTTC
v_gene: TRBV3-1/TRBV3-2; abundance: NA; d_gene: NA; j_gene: TRBJ2-7; CDR3aa: CASSQESGPFREQYF; CDR3nt: TGTGCCAGCAGCCAAGAAAGCGGGCCCTTCCGAGAGCAGTACTTC
v_gene: TRBV6-2/TRBV6-3; abundance: NA; d_gene: NA; j_gene: TRBJ1-1; CDR3aa: CASSYRAGGTEAFF; CDR3nt: TGTGCCAGCAGTTACAGGGCAGGAGGGACTGAAGCTTTCTTT
v_gene: TRBV5-5; abundance: NA; d_gene: NA; j_gene: TRBJ1-6; CDR3aa: CASSLRGIVYNSPLHF; CDR3nt: TGTGCCAGCAGCCTGCGGGGTATCGTCTATAATTCACCCCTCCACTTT
v_gene: TRBV9; abundance: NA; d_gene: NA; j_gene: TRBJ2-1; CDR3aa: CASSVVSGGRYNEQFF; CDR3nt: TGTGCCAGCAGCGTAGTATCAGGGGGGCGTTACAATGAGCAGTTCTTC
v_gene: TRBV12-3/TRBV12-4; abundance: NA; d_gene: NA; j_gene: TRBJ2-2; CDR3aa: CASSLFRDGELFF; CDR3nt: TGTGCCAGCAGTTTATTCAGGGACGGGGAGCTGTTTTTT
v_gene: TRBV2; abundance: NA; d_gene: TRBD1; j_gene: TRBJ1-4; CDR3aa: CASRGGTGTEKLFF; CDR3nt: TGTGCCAGCAGGGGTGGGACAGGGACGGAAAAACTGTTTTTT
v_gene: TRBV6-5; abundance: NA; d_gene: NA; j_gene: TRBJ1-2; CDR3aa: CASSPGSDYGYTF; CDR3nt: TGTGCCAGCAGCCCCGGGAGTGACTATGGCTACACCTTC
v_gene: TRBV15; abundance: NA; d_gene: NA; j_gene: TRBJ2-3; CDR3aa: CATSNVGSIGTDTQYF; CDR3nt: TGTGCCACCAGCAACGTCGGGAGTATCGGCACAGATACGCAGTATTTT
v_gene: TRBV7-8; abundance: NA; d_gene: NA; j_gene: TRBJ2-1; CDR3aa: CASSLGRFGNEQFF; CDR3nt: TGTGCCAGCAGCTTAGGGCGGTTCGGGAATGAGCAGTTCTTC
v_gene: TRBV5-4; abundance: NA; d_gene: TRBD1; j_gene: TRBJ1-2; CDR3aa: CASRKTGGLANYGYTF; CDR3nt: TGTGCCAGCAGGAAGACAGGGGGGCTCGCTAACTATGGCTACACCTTC
v_gene: TRBV3-1/TRBV3-2; abundance: few; d_gene: NA; j_gene: TRBJ1-5; CDR3aa: CASSLDRYQPQHF; CDR3nt: TGTGCCAGCAGCCTCGACAGGTATCAGCCCCAGCATTTT
v_gene: TRBV5-1; abundance: once; d_gene: NA; j_gene: TRBJ2-1; CDR3aa: CASSLDSLYNEQFF; CDR3nt: TGCGCCAGCAGCTTGGACAGCCTTTACAATGAGCAGTTCTTC
v_gene: TRBV6-4; abundance: NA; d_gene: TRBD1; j_gene: TRBJ2-6; CDR3aa: CASSLTGQDSGANVLTF; CDR3nt: TGTGCCAGCAGTCTTACGGGACAGGACTCTGGGGCCAACGTCCTGACTTTC
v_gene: TRBV4-3; abundance: NA; d_gene: NA; j_gene: TRBJ2-2; CDR3aa: CASSQVTGVTGELFF; CDR3nt: TGCGCCAGCAGCCAAGTTACGGGGGTTACCGGGGAGCTGTTTTTT
v_gene: TRBV6-5; abundance: NA; d_gene: NA; j_gene: TRBJ2-7; CDR3aa: CASRTGSSYEQYF; CDR3nt: TGTGCCAGCAGGACAGGAAGCTCCTACGAGCAGTACTTC
v_gene: TRBV27; abundance: NA; d_gene: TRBD2; j_gene: TRBJ2-7; CDR3aa: CASSLFPGSGVSYEQYF; CDR3nt: TGTGCCAGCAGTTTATTCCCGGGTAGCGGGGTTTCCTACGAGCAGTACTTC
v_gene: TRBV9; abundance: once; d_gene: TRBD1; j_gene: TRBJ1-2; CDR3aa: CASSPSAGTANYGYTF; CDR3nt: TGTGCCAGCAGCCCGTCCGCCGGGACAGCGAACTATGGCTACACCTTC
v_gene: TRBV4-1; abundance: medium-sized; d_gene: TRBD1; j_gene: TRBJ2-7; CDR3aa: CASSQAGQGYEQYF; CDR3nt: TGCGCCAGCAGCCAAGCGGGACAGGGGTACGAGCAGTACTTC
v_gene: TRBV15; abundance: NA; d_gene: TRBD2; j_gene: TRBJ2-3; CDR3aa: CATSRDRGGARDTQYF; CDR3nt: TGTGCCACCAGCAGAGATCGCGGGGGGGCACGAGATACGCAGTATTTT
v_gene: TRBV5-1; abundance: NA; d_gene: NA; j_gene: TRBJ2-4; CDR3aa: CASSLAGEIQYF; CDR3nt: TGCGCCAGCAGCTTGGCGGGGGAGATTCAGTACTTC
v_gene: TRBV12-3/TRBV12-4; abundance: NA; d_gene: NA; j_gene: TRBJ1-1; CDR3aa: CASSFRTEAFF; CDR3nt: TGTGCCAGCAGTTTTCGGACTGAAGCTTTCTTT
v_gene: TRBV4-1; abundance: NA; d_gene: NA; j_gene: TRBJ1-2; CDR3aa: CASSQEGSGYYGYTF; CDR3nt: TGCGCCAGCAGCCAAGAAGGTTCGGGATACTATGGCTACACCTTC
v_gene: TRBV4-1; abundance: NA; d_gene: NA; j_gene: TRBJ2-7; CDR3aa: CASSQVLRGGEQYF; CDR3nt: TGCGCCAGCAGCCAAGTTCTAAGGGGAGGCGAGCAGTACTTC
v_gene: TRBV15; abundance: NA; d_gene: NA; j_gene: TRBJ2-2; CDR3aa: CATSKGGTLNTGELFF; CDR3nt: TGTGCCACCAGCAAGGGCGGGACTTTGAACACCGGGGAGCTGTTTTTT
v_gene: TRBV4-1; abundance: NA; d_gene: TRBD2; j_gene: TRBJ2-1; CDR3aa: CASSQGAGGSYNEQFF; CDR3nt: TGCGCCAGCAGCCAAGGAGCGGGGGGGTCATACAATGAGCAGTTCTTC
v_gene: TRBV5-4; abundance: NA; d_gene: TRBD2; j_gene: TRBJ2-5; CDR3aa: CASSFAGDWETQYF; CDR3nt: TGTGCCAGCAGCTTCGCGGGGGATTGGGAGACCCAGTACTTC
v_gene: TRBV7-3; abundance: NA; d_gene: TRBD2; j_gene: TRBJ2-7; CDR3aa: CASSPTGRGRSYEQYF; CDR3nt: TGTGCCAGCAGCCCCACGGGGCGGGGGAGATCCTACGAGCAGTACTTC
v_gene: TRBV9; abundance: NA; d_gene: TRBD2; j_gene: TRBJ2-3; CDR3aa: CASSVASGGKDTQYF; CDR3nt: TGTGCCAGCAGCGTAGCTAGCGGGGGGAAAGATACGCAGTATTTT
v_gene: TRBV7-2; abundance: NA; d_gene: NA; j_gene: TRBJ2-5; CDR3aa: CASSFRQTQETQYF; CDR3nt: TGTGCCAGCAGCTTTAGACAGACCCAAGAGACCCAGTACTTC
v_gene: TRBV24-1; abundance: NA; d_gene: NA; j_gene: TRBJ2-2; CDR3aa: CATSDAVPTGELFF; CDR3nt: TGTGCCACCAGTGATGCGGTTCCCACCGGGGAGCTGTTTTTT
v_gene: TRBV12-3/TRBV12-4; abundance: NA; d_gene: NA; j_gene: TRBJ1-5; CDR3aa: CASSSGDQPQHF; CDR3nt: TGTGCCAGCAGTAGCGGTGATCAGCCCCAGCATTTT
v_gene: TRBV5-1; abundance: NA; d_gene: NA; j_gene: TRBJ2-7; CDR3aa: CASSLARAGGNEQYF; CDR3nt: TGCGCCAGCAGCTTGGCCCGTGCAGGGGGGAACGAGCAGTACTTC
v_gene: TRBV30; abundance: NA; d_gene: TRBD1; j_gene: TRBJ2-7; CDR3aa: CAWTTGVGSYEQYF; CDR3nt: TGTGCCTGGACGACAGGGGTGGGCTCCTACGAGCAGTACTTC
v_gene: TRBV6-6; abundance: few; d_gene: TRBD1; j_gene: TRBJ1-2; CDR3aa: CARRNRGGGYGYTF; CDR3nt: TGTGCCAGGAGAAACAGGGGTGGCGGCTATGGCTACACCTTC
v_gene: TRBV30; abundance: NA; d_gene: TRBD1; j_gene: TRBJ1-1; CDR3aa: CAWSAATGGTEAFF; CDR3nt: TGTGCCTGGAGTGCTGCGACAGGGGGGACTGAAGCTTTCTTT
v_gene: TRBV18; abundance: once; d_gene: TRBD1; j_gene: TRBJ1-2; CDR3aa: CASSPIQGNYGYTF; CDR3nt: TGTGCCAGCTCACCTATACAGGGGAACTATGGCTACACCTTC
v_gene: TRBV7-6; abundance: NA; d_gene: NA; j_gene: TRBJ1-4; CDR3aa: CASSDTGFGLGDEKLFF; CDR3nt: TGTGCCAGCAGCGATACAGGGTTTGGCCTTGGGGATGAAAAACTGTTTTTT
v_gene: TRBV2; abundance: NA; d_gene: TRBD1; j_gene: TRBJ2-4; CDR3aa: CASRRQGDKNIQYF; CDR3nt: TGTGCCAGCAGAAGACAGGGCGACAAAAACATTCAGTACTTC
v_gene: TRBV3-1/TRBV3-2; abundance: NA; d_gene: NA; j_gene: TRBJ2-7; CDR3aa: CASSFGYEQYF; CDR3nt: TGTGCCAGCAGCTTCGGGTACGAGCAGTACTTC
v_gene: TRBV6-6; abundance: NA; d_gene: NA; j_gene: TRBJ1-4; CDR3aa: CASTATGKEKLFF; CDR3nt: TGTGCCAGCACCGCCACAGGGAAGGAAAAACTGTTTTTT
v_gene: TRBV4-2; abundance: few; d_gene: TRBD1; j_gene: TRBJ1-3; CDR3aa: CASSQGTTGGGRDTIYF; CDR3nt: TGTGCCAGCAGCCAAGGCACAACAGGGGGCGGAAGGGACACCATATATTTT
v_gene: TRBV2; abundance: NA; d_gene: NA; j_gene: TRBJ1-4; CDR3aa: CASSKRRVGEKLFF; CDR3nt: TGTGCCAGCTCCAAGCGGAGGGTGGGTGAAAAACTGTTTTTT
v_gene: TRBV6-2/TRBV6-3; abundance: NA; d_gene: TRBD2; j_gene: TRBJ2-5; CDR3aa: CASSRRGGSKTQYF; CDR3nt: TGTGCCAGCAGCAGGCGGGGGGGCAGTAAGACCCAGTACTTC